This T cell receptor (beta chain) was captured by sequencing in a study of shared clonotypes between healthy human individuals. Notes on the study in general: Represented diversity, genetic and exposure-history alike, was limited by few donors.

Trimming took 2 bases from V and 6 from J; bases not matched to a gene: 4. In germline, CDR1 is GTSNPN, CDR2 SVGIG (reference sequence). The CDR3 totals 13 residues. As for this clone: Its antigen is still unknown.

In the original processing: Filtering differed for immunoSEQ, which gave only junction sequences without quality scores. Sequencing was performed with immunoSEQ multiplex PCR; in TCRdb, only in-frame clones are kept and a portion is missing. V and J calls and clone size are as listed in that table; D and trimming were resolved from the DNA. The sample shows under 600,000 clones, about 79% of them seen only once. This sequence joins TRBV30 and TRBJ1-5; 7 bases agree with TRBD1. The clonotype originates from a woman aged 40 to 50 in good health. Some clones in this sample may be carry-over from other donors' samples. Material: PBMCs. The CDR3 DNA reads TGTGCCTGGAGTCAGGGGGTCGGTCAGCCCCAGCATTTT. Its protein is CAWSQGVGQPQHF.